The T cell receptor (beta chain) under discussion was sequenced for a study of blood T cell repertoires in COVID-19. The CDR3 has 11 residues. Germline V gene sequence: CDR1 DFQATT, CDR2 SNEGSKA (reference sequence). V gave up 8 bases and J gave up 6 bases, with 13 bases separating them. Cohort 3 donors were reported recovered after two negative PCRs, clearance, or symptom resolution. Clones were sequenced by immunoSEQ multiplex PCR, and TCRdb holds only the in-frame ones, with some missing. Of about 160,000 clones in the sample, 85% to 90% were seen once. The V call is TRBV20-1, the J call TRBJ1-2, with unresolved D. Sequencing was performed on PBMCs or T cells enriched from blood (not recorded which). The receptor comes from a woman in her fifties or sixties who had recovered from COVID-19. CDR3: CSPSSGNGYTF. CDR3 bases: TGCAGTCCGAGTTCGGGAAATGGCTACACCTTC.